Only a few counts were recorded for the clone carrying this TCR beta chain. The V gene's germline CDR1 is MDHEN and CDR2 SYDVKM. This CDR3 contains 16 residues. Deletions cut 6 bases from V and 0 bases from J, with 15 bases between. The sample comes from a study of T cells in Graves' hyperthyroidism and ophthalmopathy. Amplified TCR beta CDR3 regions came from RNA transcripts. The TCR CDR3 was amplified in a first-round RT-PCR using the HTBI primer set. TCRdb analysed the multiplex PCR reads with MiXCR anew, one entry per CDR3 protein. This sample yields approximately 640,000 distinct CDR3 sequences, of which 15% to 20% are seen a single time; less than 4.5% belongs to the top ten.

Sequenced input: blood. The TCR sequence derives from a woman aged 25-40 years with Graves' hyperthyroidism. The chain employs TRBV28 and TRBJ1-3; D remains ambiguous. CDR3 nucleotides: TGTGCCAGCAGCCGAGCAGGAACGATCTCTGGAAACACCATATATTTT. It translates to CASSRAGTISGNTIYF. The full variable domain, its missing parts supplied by reference TRBV28 and TRBJ1-3, is DVKVTQSSRYLVKRTGEKVFLECVQDMDHENMFWYRQDPGLGLRLIYFSYDVKMKEKGDIPEGYSVSREKKERFSLILESASTNQTSMYLCASSRAGTISGNTIYFGEGSWLTVV.